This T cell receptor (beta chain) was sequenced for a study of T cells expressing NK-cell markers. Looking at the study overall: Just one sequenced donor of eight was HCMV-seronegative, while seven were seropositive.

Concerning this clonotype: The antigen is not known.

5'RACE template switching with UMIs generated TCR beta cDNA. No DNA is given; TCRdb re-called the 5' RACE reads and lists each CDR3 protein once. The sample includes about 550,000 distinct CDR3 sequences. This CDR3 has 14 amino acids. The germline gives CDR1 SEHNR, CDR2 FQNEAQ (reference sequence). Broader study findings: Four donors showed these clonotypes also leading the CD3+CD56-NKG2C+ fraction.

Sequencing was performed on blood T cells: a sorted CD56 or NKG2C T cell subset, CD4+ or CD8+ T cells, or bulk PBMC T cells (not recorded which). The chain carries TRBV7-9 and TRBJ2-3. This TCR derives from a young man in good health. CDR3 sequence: CASSLATSTDTQYF.